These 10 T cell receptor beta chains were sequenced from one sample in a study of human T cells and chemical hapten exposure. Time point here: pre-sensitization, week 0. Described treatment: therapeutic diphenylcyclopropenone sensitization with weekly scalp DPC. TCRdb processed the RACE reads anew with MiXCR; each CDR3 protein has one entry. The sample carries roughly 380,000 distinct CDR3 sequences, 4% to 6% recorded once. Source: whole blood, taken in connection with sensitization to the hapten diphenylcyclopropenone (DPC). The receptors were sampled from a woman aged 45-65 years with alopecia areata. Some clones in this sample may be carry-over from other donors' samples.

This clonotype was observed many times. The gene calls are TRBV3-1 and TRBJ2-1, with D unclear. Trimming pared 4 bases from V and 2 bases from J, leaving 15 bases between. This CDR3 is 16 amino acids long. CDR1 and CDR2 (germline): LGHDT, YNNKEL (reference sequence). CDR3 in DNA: TGTGCCAGCAGCCTGCTTCCGGACGGGCCCTACAATGAGCAGTTCTTC. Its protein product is CASSLLPDGPYNEQFF.

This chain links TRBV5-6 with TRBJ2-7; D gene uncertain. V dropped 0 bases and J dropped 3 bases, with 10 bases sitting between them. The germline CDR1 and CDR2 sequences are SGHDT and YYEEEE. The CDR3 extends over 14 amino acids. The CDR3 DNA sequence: TGTGCCAGCAGCTTGGGCCCGCTCCACTACGAGCAGTACTTC. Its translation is CASSLGPLHYEQYF.

The DNA of the CDR3 is TGCAGTGCTAGAGATCAGGGAGGGGGCTACGAGCAGTACTTC. This translates into CSARDQGGGYEQYF. The chain couples TRBV20-1 to TRBJ2-7; possibly TRBD2 for D (7 bases). V was trimmed by 0 bases and J by 3 bases, leaving 12 bases between them. CDR3 length: 14 amino acids. Looked up from germline, CDR1 is DFQATT and CDR2 is SNEGSKA (reference sequence).

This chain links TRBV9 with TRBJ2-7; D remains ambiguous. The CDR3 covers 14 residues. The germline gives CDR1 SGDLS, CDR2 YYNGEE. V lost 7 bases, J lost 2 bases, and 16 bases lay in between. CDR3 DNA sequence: TGTGCCAGCGGCCCAGCGTCCGGACCCTACGAGCAGTACTTC. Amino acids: CASGPASGPYEQYF. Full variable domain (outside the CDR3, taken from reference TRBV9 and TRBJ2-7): DSGVTQTPKHLITATGQRVTLRCSPRSGDLSVYWYQQSLDQGLQFLIQYYNGEERAKGNILERFSAQQFPDLHSELNLSSLELGDSALYFCASGPASGPYEQYFGPGTRLTVT.

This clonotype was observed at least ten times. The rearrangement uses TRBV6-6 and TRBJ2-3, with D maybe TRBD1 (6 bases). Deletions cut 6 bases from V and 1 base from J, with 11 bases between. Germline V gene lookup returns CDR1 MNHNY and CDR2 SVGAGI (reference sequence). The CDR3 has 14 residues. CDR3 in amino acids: CASSQNRGTDTQYF. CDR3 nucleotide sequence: TGTGCCAGCAGCCAAAACAGGGGCACAGATACGCAGTATTTT.

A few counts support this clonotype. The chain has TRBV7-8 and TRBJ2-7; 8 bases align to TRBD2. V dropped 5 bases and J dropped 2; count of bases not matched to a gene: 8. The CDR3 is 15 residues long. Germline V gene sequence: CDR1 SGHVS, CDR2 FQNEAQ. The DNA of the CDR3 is TGTGCCAGCAGCCCGATAGCGGGGATTGCCTACGAGCAGTACTTC. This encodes CASSPIAGIAYEQYF.

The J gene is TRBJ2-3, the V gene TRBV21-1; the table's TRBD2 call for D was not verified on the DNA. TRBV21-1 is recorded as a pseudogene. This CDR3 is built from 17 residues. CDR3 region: CASSKEAREYLTDTQYF. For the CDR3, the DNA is TGTGCCAGCAGCAAGGAGGCAAGGGAATATCTCACAGATACGCAGTATTTT.

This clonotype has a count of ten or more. CDR3 region: CSADSGQGANEQFF. The CDR3 DNA is TGCAGTGCTGACTCGGGACAGGGGGCAAATGAGCAGTTCTTC. The chain uses TRBV20-1 and TRBJ2-1; 12 bases match TRBD1. This CDR3 is 14 amino acids long. With V trimmed by 5 bases and J by 7 bases, 6 bases remained unmatched. Germline-derived CDR1 and CDR2 are DFQATT and SNEGSKA (reference sequence).

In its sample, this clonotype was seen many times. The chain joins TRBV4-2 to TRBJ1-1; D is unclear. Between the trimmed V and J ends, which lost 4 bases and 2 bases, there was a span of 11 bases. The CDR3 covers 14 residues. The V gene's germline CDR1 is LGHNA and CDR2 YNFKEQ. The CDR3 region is CASSLDLTNTEAFF. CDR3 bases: TGTGCCAGCAGCCTGGATTTAACCAACACTGAAGCTTTCTTT.

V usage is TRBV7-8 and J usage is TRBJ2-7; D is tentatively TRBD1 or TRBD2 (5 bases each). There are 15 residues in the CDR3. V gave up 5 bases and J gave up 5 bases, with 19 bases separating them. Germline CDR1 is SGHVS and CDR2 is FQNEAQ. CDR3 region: CASSPPEGRMDEQYF. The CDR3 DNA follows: TGTGCCAGCAGCCCACCCGAGGGGCGCATGGACGAGCAGTACTTC.